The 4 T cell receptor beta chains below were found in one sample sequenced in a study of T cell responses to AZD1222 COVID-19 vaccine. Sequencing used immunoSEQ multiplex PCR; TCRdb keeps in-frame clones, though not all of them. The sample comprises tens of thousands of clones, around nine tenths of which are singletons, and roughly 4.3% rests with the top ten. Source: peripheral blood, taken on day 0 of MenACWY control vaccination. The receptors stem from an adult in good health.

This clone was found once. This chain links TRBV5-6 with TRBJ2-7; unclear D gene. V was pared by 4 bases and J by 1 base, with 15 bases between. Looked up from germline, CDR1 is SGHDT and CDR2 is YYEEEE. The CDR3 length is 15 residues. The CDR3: CASSPGLVNSYEQYF. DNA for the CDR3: TGTGCCAGCAGCCCCGGTCTGGTCAATTCCTACGAGCAGTACTTC.

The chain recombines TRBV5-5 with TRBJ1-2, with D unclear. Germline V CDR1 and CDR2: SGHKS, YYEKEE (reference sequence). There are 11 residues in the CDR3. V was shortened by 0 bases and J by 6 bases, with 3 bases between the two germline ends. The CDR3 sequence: CASSLGNGYTF. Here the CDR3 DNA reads TGTGCCAGCAGCTTGGGCAATGGCTACACCTTC.

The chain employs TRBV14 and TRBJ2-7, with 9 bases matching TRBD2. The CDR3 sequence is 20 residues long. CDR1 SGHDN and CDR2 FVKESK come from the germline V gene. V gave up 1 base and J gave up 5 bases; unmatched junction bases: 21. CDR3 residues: CASSQAVLAGGEGCKDEQYF. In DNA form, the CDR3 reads TGTGCCAGCAGCCAAGCTGTACTCGCGGGAGGGGAGGGGTGTAAGGACGAGCAGTACTTC.

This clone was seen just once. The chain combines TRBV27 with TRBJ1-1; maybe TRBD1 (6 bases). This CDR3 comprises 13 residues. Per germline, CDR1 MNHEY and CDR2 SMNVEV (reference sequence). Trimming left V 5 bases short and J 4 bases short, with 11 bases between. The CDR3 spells CASSIQGSTEAFF. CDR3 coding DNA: TGTGCCAGCAGTATACAGGGAAGCACTGAAGCTTTCTTT.